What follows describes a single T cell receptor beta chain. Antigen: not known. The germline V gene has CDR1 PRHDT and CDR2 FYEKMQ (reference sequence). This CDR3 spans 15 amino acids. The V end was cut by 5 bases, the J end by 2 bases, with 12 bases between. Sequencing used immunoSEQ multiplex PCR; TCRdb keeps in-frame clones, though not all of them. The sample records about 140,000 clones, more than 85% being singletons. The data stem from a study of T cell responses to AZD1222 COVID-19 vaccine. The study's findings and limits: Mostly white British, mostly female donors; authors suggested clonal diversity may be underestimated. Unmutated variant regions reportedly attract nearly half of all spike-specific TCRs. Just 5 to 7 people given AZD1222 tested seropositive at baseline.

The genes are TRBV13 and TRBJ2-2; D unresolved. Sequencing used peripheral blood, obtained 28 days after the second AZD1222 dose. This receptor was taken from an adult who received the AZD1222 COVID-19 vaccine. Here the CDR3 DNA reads TGTGCCAGCAGCCGACCCCAGAGAAACACCGGGGAGCTGTTTTTT. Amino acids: CASSRPQRNTGELFF. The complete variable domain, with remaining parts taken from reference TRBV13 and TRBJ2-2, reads AAGVIQSPRHLIKEKRETATLKCYPIPRHDTVYWYQQGPGQDPQFLISFYEKMQSDKGSIPDRFSAQQFSDYHSELNMSSLELGDSALYFCASSRPQRNTGELFFGEGSRLTVL.